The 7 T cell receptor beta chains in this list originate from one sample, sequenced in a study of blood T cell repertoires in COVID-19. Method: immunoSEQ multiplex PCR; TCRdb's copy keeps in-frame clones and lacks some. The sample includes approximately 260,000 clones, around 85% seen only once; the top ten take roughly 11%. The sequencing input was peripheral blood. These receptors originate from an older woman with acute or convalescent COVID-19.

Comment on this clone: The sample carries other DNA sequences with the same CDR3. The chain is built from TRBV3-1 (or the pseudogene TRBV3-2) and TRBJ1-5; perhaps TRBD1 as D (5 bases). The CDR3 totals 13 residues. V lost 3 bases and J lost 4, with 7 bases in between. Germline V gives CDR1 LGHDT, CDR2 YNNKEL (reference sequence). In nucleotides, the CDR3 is TGTGCCAGCAGCCAGGCAGGGAATCAGCCCCAGCATTTT. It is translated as CASSQAGNQPQHF.

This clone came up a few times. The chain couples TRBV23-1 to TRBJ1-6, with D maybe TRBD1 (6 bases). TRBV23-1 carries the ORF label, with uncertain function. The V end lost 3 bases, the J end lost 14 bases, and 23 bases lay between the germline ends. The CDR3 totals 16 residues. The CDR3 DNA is TGCGCCAGCAGTCATAGATACAGGGAAGGGGGAAAGGCCCTCCACTTT. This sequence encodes CASSHRYREGGKALHF.

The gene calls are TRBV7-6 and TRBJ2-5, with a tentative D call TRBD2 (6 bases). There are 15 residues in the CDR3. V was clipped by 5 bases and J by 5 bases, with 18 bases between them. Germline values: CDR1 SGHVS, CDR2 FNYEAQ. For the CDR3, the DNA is TGTGCCAGCAGCCCGGCAGGAGGGATCCGGGAGACCCAGTACTTC. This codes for CASSPAGGIRETQYF.

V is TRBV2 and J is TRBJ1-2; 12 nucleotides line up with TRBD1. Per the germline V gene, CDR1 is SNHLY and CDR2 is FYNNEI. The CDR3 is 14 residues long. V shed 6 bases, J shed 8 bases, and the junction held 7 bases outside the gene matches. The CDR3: CASRLGQGARGYTF. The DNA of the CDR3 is TGTGCCAGCAGGCTGGGACAGGGGGCGCGGGGCTACACCTTC. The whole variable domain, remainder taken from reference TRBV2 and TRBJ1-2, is EPEVTQTPSHQVTQMGQEVILRCVPISNHLYFYWYRQILGQKVEFLVSFYNNEISEKSEIFDDQFSVERPDGSNFTLKIRSTKLEDSAMYFCASRLGQGARGYTFGSGTRLTVV.

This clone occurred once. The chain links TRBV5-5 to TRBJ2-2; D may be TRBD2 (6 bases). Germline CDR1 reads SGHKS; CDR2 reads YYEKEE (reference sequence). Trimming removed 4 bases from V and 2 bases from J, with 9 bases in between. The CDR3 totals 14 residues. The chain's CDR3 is CASSKGLNTGELFF. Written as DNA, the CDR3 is TGTGCCAGCAGCAAGGGACTTAACACCGGGGAGCTGTTTTTT.

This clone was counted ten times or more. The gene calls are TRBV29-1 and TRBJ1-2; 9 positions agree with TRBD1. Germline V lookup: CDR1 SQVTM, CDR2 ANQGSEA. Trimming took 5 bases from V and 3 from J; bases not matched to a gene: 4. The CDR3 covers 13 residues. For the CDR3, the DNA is TGCAGCGTTCGGGACAGGGTGGACTATGGCTACACCTTC. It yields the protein CSVRDRVDYGYTF. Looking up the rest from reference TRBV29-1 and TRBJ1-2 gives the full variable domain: SAVISQKPSRDICQRGTSLTIQCQVDSQVTMMFWYRQQPGQSLTLIATANQGSEATYESGFVIDKFPISRPNLTFSTLTVSNMSPEDSSIYLCSVRDRVDYGYTFGSGTRLTVV.

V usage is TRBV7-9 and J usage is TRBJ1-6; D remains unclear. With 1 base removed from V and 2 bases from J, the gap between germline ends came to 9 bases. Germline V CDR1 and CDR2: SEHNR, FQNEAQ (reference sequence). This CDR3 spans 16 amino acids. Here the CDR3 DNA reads TGTGCCAGCAGCTTAGTTCGGCAGGCCTATAATTCACCCCTCCACTTT. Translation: CASSLVRQAYNSPLHF.